Listed here is a single TCR beta chain. No antigen is known for it. This specimen comes from a study of Ad26.COV2.S vaccination and SARS-CoV-2 variants. Points from the study as a whole: Vaccine recipients surpassed placebo recipients in spike-specific TCR breadth. The breadth of spike-specific CD8+ and CD4+ T cell responses after vaccination was reportedly substantial. With respect to non-spike TCR breadth, vaccine and placebo recipients were similar.

Only in-frame clones appear in the TCRdb table, and some are missing; sequencing was by immunoSEQ multiplex PCR. The sample contains approximately 340,000 clones, about 92% of which appear only once. The CDR3 extends over 13 amino acids. The V end lost 1 base, the J end lost 2 bases, and 6 bases lay between the germline ends. This clonotype was obtained from a human donor who had recovered from COVID-19. The specimen comprised peripheral blood, sampled after recovery from COVID-19. V gene TRBV12-3 or TRBV12-4 combines with J gene TRBJ2-7; unclear D gene. The CDR3 spells CASSLVQTYEQYF. The CDR3 coding sequence is TGTGCCAGCAGTTTAGTACAGACCTACGAGCAGTACTTC.